This entry lists 5 T cell receptor beta chains sequenced from one sample in a study of control samples from healthy donors and cancer patients. Sequencing was performed with immunoSEQ multiplex PCR; in TCRdb, only in-frame clones are kept and a portion is missing. The sample lists 100,000 to 150,000 clones, around nine tenths occurring once. Sequenced material: blood. The receptors were sampled from a man between 18 and 29 years old in good health.

The chain carries TRBV28 and TRBJ2-1, with D uncertain. CDR3 size: 15 residues. Trimming pared 4 bases from V and 0 bases from J, leaving 10 bases between. The germline CDR1 and CDR2 sequences are MDHEN and SYDVKM. The DNA for the CDR3 is TGTGCCAGCAGTTCCCCGAGCGACTCCTACAATGAGCAGTTCTTC. This encodes CASSSPSDSYNEQFF. The whole variable domain, remainder taken from reference TRBV28 and TRBJ2-1, is DVKVTQSSRYLVKRTGEKVFLECVQDMDHENMFWYRQDPGLGLRLIYFSYDVKMKEKGDIPEGYSVSREKKERFSLILESASTNQTSMYLCASSSPSDSYNEQFFGPGTRLTVL.

This chain uses TRBV7-2 with TRBJ1-1; a weak D match, TRBD1 (5 bases). Germline CDR1 is SGHTA and CDR2 is FQGNSA. V gave up 5 bases and J gave up 5 bases, with 18 bases separating them. This CDR3 spans 15 amino acids. The CDR3 coding sequence is TGTGCCAGCAGCCCTTTCGTAGGGCGGGGGACTGAAGCTTTCTTT. Its translation: CASSPFVGRGTEAFF.

V gene TRBV20-1 combines with J gene TRBJ1-1, with unresolved D. The CDR3 loop spans 12 amino acids. Trimming pared 3 bases from V and 4 bases from J, leaving 9 bases between. Germline CDR1 and CDR2: DFQATT and SNEGSKA (reference sequence). CDR3 in DNA: TGCAGTGCTAGTCTCCGCCTCACTGAAGCTTTCTTT. Its protein is CSASLRLTEAFF.

This sequence joins TRBV5-6 and TRBJ1-1; D is unclear. The CDR3 consists of 12 residues. CDR1 is SGHDT and CDR2 is YYEEEE in the germline V gene. Trimming pared 2 bases from V and 11 bases from J, leaving 13 bases between. The CDR3 DNA reads as TGTGCCAGCAGCTTCGCCCCGGGAGAGGCTTTCTTT. Its translation is CASSFAPGEAFF.

CDR3 bases: TGTGCCAGCAGCCCTTCCATAGTTGAGCAGTTCTTC. Translation gives CASSPSIVEQFF. This rearrangement joins TRBV11-2 to TRBJ2-1, with D hard to call. The CDR3 runs 12 residues. V was shortened by 5 bases and J by 9 bases, with 11 bases between the two germline ends. Germline V gene lookup returns CDR1 SGHAT and CDR2 FQNNGV.